A single sample is the source of the 26 T cell receptor beta chains below, sequenced in a study of OX40 agonist ivuxolimab in advanced cancers. Libraries were prepared by immunoSEQ multiplex PCR; TCRdb keeps only in-frame clonotypes and omits some of them. The sample consists of around 100,000 clones, just under 90% of them appearing once. The sequencing used CD4+ or CD8+ T cells sorted from blood, collected in a trial of the OX40 agonist ivuxolimab. The source of these receptors is an adult with an advanced solid tumor such as melanoma, head and neck, liver or kidney cancer.

The V gene is TRBV7-2, the J gene TRBJ2-1; D is ambiguous. Trimming cost V 3 bases and J 6 bases, with 0 bases left between them. CDR3 size: 10 residues. Per the germline V gene, CDR1 is SGHTA and CDR2 is FQGNSA. The CDR3 DNA follows: TGTGCCAGCAGCTTCAATGAGCAGTTCTTC. Protein sequence: CASSFNEQFF.

The chain combines TRBV10-2 with TRBJ2-1; D may be TRBD2 (6 bases). Looked up from germline, CDR1 is WSHSY and CDR2 is SAAADI. The V end lost 1 base, the J end lost 3 bases, and 7 bases lay between the germline ends. The CDR3 has 14 amino acids. The CDR3 nucleotides are TGCGCCAGCAGTGAGTTAGCGGACTACAATGAGCAGTTCTTC. Protein product: CASSELADYNEQFF.

The genes are TRBV29-1 and TRBJ1-4; D might be TRBD1 (6 bases). There are 13 residues in the CDR3. Germline CDR1 is SQVTM and CDR2 is ANQGSEA. Deletions cut 4 bases from V and 3 bases from J, with 9 bases between. CDR3 nucleotides: TGCAGCGTTGGGGGGGCAGCTAATGAAAAACTGTTTTTT. Residues: CSVGGAANEKLFF.

The chain couples TRBV4-1 to TRBJ1-2; the D gene is possibly TRBD1 (5 bases). The V end was cut by 0 bases, the J end by 4 bases, with 9 bases between. CDR3 length: 14 residues. Germline CDR1 and CDR2: MGHRA and YSYEKL. CDR3 in DNA: TGCGCCAGCAGCCAAGATTCCAGGGTCTATGGCTACACCTTC. This translates into CASSQDSRVYGYTF.

The rearrangement links TRBV7-2 to TRBJ1-3; no reliable D call. V lost 1 base and J lost 0, with 7 bases in between. Germline V lookup: CDR1 SGHTA, CDR2 FQGNSA. The CDR3 contains 15 residues. CDR3 loop: CASSLGSTSGNTIYF. In DNA form, the CDR3 reads TGTGCCAGCAGCTTAGGAAGTACCTCTGGAAACACCATATATTTT.

The rearrangement links TRBV4-1 to TRBJ1-1; unclear D gene. Germline V CDR1 and CDR2: MGHRA, YSYEKL. The CDR3 spans 16 residues. Trimming stripped 4 bases from V and 0 bases from J, with 15 bases between. CDR3 protein: CASSPRGGLMNTEAFF. CDR3 coding DNA: TGCGCCAGCAGCCCTAGAGGCGGACTCATGAACACTGAAGCTTTCTTT.

The V and J genes are TRBV14 and TRBJ2-7; D is tentatively TRBD1 or TRBD2 (6 bases each). Germline loops: CDR1 SGHDN, CDR2 FVKESK. Trimming removed 4 bases from V and 4 bases from J, with 17 bases in between. The CDR3 extends over 15 amino acids. This CDR3 is CASSRYGGSEYEQYF. CDR3 sequence (DNA): TGTGCCAGCAGCCGTTACGGGGGCTCGGAATACGAGCAGTACTTC.

The chain employs TRBV7-9 and TRBJ2-5, with 8 nucleotides matching TRBD1. The ends lost 5 bases at V and 5 bases at J; junction bases unmatched: 10. This CDR3 is built from 15 residues. Germline V CDR1 and CDR2: SEHNR, FQNEAQ (reference sequence). The CDR3: CASSTSGTGGETQYF. The CDR3 nucleotides are TGTGCCAGCAGCACGTCCGGGACAGGTGGGGAGACCCAGTACTTC. Full variable domain (missing parts from reference TRBV7-9 and TRBJ2-5): DTGVSQNPRHKITKRGQNVTFRCDPISEHNRLYWYRQTLGQGPEFLTYFQNEAQLEKSRLLSDRFSAERPKGSFSTLEIQRTEQGDSAMYLCASSTSGTGGETQYFGPGTRLLVL.

This clone is medium-sized. V is TRBV15 and J is TRBJ1-3, with TRBD1 as a possible D gene (5 bases). The CDR3 covers 14 residues. Per the germline V gene, CDR1 is LNHNV and CDR2 is YYDKDF (reference sequence). V lost 1 base and J 4 bases, leaving 8 bases between the germline ends. Here the CDR3 reads CATSRVGEGNTIYF. The CDR3 DNA follows: TGTGCCACCAGCAGAGTGGGGGAAGGAAACACCATATATTTT. Filled out from reference TRBV15 and TRBJ1-3, the complete variable domain reads DAMVIQNPRYQVTQFGKPVTLSCSQTLNHNVMYWYQQKSSQAPKLLFHYYDKDFNNEADTPDNFQSRRPNTSFCFLDIRSPGLGDTAMYLCATSRVGEGNTIYFGEGSWLTVV.

In its sample, this clone was seen once. The chain has TRBV2 and TRBJ2-7, with 9 bases matching TRBD2. CDR3 length equals 13 residues. J lost 7 bases, V lost 7 bases, and 8 bases had no gene match. CDR1 and CDR2 from the germline V gene are SNHLY and FYNNEI. The CDR3 bases are TGTGCCAGCACCCCAAGCGGGGGGAGGGAGCAGTACTTC. Translation gives CASTPSGGREQYF.

The chain is built from TRBV7-9 and TRBJ1-2, with D tentatively TRBD1 (5 bases). Germline V gene data show CDR1 as SEHNR and CDR2 as FQNEAQ (reference sequence). Between the trimmed V and J ends, which lost 0 bases and 7 bases, there was a span of 6 bases. The CDR3 totals 12 residues. CDR3 loop: CASSLAGGGYTF. CDR3 bases: TGTGCCAGCAGCTTAGCGGGGGGTGGCTACACCTTC.

This clone was seen a handful of times. The chain links TRBV6-1 to TRBJ2-5; D gene unclear. CDR3 length: 14 residues. CDR1 MNHNS and CDR2 SASEGT come from the germline V gene. The V end was cut by 5 bases, the J end by 5 bases, with 15 bases between. CDR3 nucleotides: TGTGCCAGCAGTAAAACAGCTGCCAAGGAGACCCAGTACTTC. As protein: CASSKTAAKETQYF.

V is TRBV2 and J is TRBJ2-7; no firm D call. Trimming removed 6 bases from V and 4 bases from J, with 7 bases in between. The CDR3 has 11 residues. Germline-derived CDR1 and CDR2 are SNHLY and FYNNEI. The CDR3 DNA is TGTGCCAGCAGGAACCATTACGAGCAGTACTTC. It is translated as CASRNHYEQYF.

A single count supports this clone. The rearrangement joins TRBV5-1 to TRBJ2-3; 10 nucleotides agree with TRBD1. V was clipped by 5 bases and J by 5 bases; unmatched bases: 8. This CDR3 comprises 15 residues. Germline assignment: CDR1 SGHRS and CDR2 YFSETQ. The CDR3 spells CASRQGTGDGDTQYF. CDR3 nucleotide sequence: TGCGCCAGCAGACAAGGGACAGGGGATGGAGATACGCAGTATTTT.

This rearrangement joins TRBV30 to TRBJ2-5, with D maybe TRBD2 (7 bases). The CDR3 length is 15 residues. V lost 5 bases to trimming and J lost 4 bases, with 20 bases between them. The V gene's germline CDR1 is GTSNPN and CDR2 SVGIG (reference sequence). The CDR3 region is CAWSTLRGGAETQYF. Here the CDR3 DNA reads TGTGCCTGGTCTACCCTAAGGGGGGGGGCAGAGACCCAGTACTTC.

The chain combines TRBV7-2 with TRBJ2-7; D gene unclear. V lost 1 base and J 3 bases, leaving 10 bases between the germline ends. This CDR3 spans 14 amino acids. Germline V gene lookup returns CDR1 SGHTA and CDR2 FQGNSA. The CDR3 spells CASSLDPAYYEQYF. The CDR3 region has the DNA TGTGCCAGCAGCTTAGATCCGGCGTACTACGAGCAGTACTTC.

The chain has TRBV29-1 and TRBJ2-1; 8 nucleotides match TRBD2. This CDR3 has 13 residues. J lost 9 bases, V lost 7 bases, and 11 bases had no gene match. Germline values: CDR1 SQVTM, CDR2 ANQGSEA. The CDR3 DNA reads as TGCAGCGGCTGGGACTCGGGAGGGGGTGAGCAGTTCTTC. Translating it yields CSGWDSGGGEQFF.

This sequence joins TRBV18 and TRBJ1-4, with D perhaps TRBD1 (5 bases). CDR1 is KGHSH and CDR2 is LQKENI in the germline V gene. Trimming removed 2 bases at V and 8 bases at J, with 12 bases between. There are 14 residues in the CDR3. The CDR3 DNA reads TGTGCCAGCTCACCAACGCAGGGTGGGGAAAAACTGTTTTTT. Amino acid sequence: CASSPTQGGEKLFF.

This clone was observed a handful of times. The chain employs TRBV30 and TRBJ1-1, with a weak D call TRBD1 (5 bases). The CDR3 length is 12 residues. V was trimmed by 5 bases and J by 1 base, leaving 8 bases between them. CDR1 and CDR2 (germline): GTSNPN, SVGIG (reference sequence). CDR3 nucleotide sequence: TGTGCCTGGGGTACAGGGAACACTGAAGCTTTCTTT. This gives the protein CAWGTGNTEAFF.

V is TRBV5-1 and J is TRBJ1-1; D gene unclear. The germline V gene has CDR1 SGHRS and CDR2 YFSETQ. The CDR3 is 13 residues long. V lost 2 bases to trimming and J lost 2 bases, with 7 bases between them. The CDR3 sequence is CASSFIQNTEAFF. CDR3 in DNA: TGCGCCAGCAGCTTTATCCAAAACACTGAAGCTTTCTTT.

The chain combines TRBV7-9 with TRBJ1-3, with TRBD1 identical over 8 bases. The germline gives CDR1 SEHNR, CDR2 FQNEAQ (reference sequence). There are 17 residues in the CDR3. V lost 5 bases and J lost 2; bases outside the gene matches: 11. CDR3 protein: CASSAAGQGWAGNTIYF. CDR3 sequence (DNA): TGTGCCAGCAGCGCCGCCGGACAGGGTTGGGCTGGAAACACCATATATTTT. The full variable domain, in which reference TRBV7-9 and TRBJ1-3 provide the parts outside the CDR3, is DTGVSQNPRHKITKRGQNVTFRCDPISEHNRLYWYRQTLGQGPEFLTYFQNEAQLEKSRLLSDRFSAERPKGSFSTLEIQRTEQGDSAMYLCASSAAGQGWAGNTIYFGEGSWLTVV.

The CDR3 loop reads CASSGGGSNQPQHF. CDR3 bases: TGTGCCAGCAGTGGGGGGGGTAGCAATCAGCCCCAGCATTTT. The V call is TRBV6-1, the J call TRBJ1-5; D is perhaps TRBD1 (5 bases). V gave up 4 bases and J gave up 0 bases, with 7 bases separating them. CDR3 length: 14 residues. Germline V gives CDR1 MNHNS, CDR2 SASEGT.

The CDR3 spells CASSLLGAGGRGNIQYF. The CDR3 nucleotides are TGTGCCAGCAGCTTGTTGGGGGCGGGGGGGCGCGGAAACATTCAGTACTTC. The rearrangement uses TRBV5-6 and TRBJ2-4; 9 bases fit TRBD2. Germline CDR1 and CDR2: SGHDT and YYEEEE. The CDR3 consists of 17 residues. With V trimmed by 1 base and J by 6 bases, 11 bases remained unmatched.

At least ten counts were recorded for this clone. The chain is built from TRBV16 and TRBJ2-7; no firm D call. Germline values: CDR1 KGHSY, CDR2 FQNENV. This CDR3 contains 12 residues. The V gene lost 1 base and the J gene lost 6 bases, with 7 bases spanning the gap. The CDR3 DNA sequence: TGTGCCAGCAGCCAATTCAGGACCGAGCAGTACTTC. It translates to CASSQFRTEQYF.

The CDR3 is CASSLDGAAGSNQPQHF. The CDR3 DNA sequence: TGTGCCAGCAGCTTAGACGGGGCCGCGGGGAGCAATCAGCCCCAGCATTTT. V gene TRBV11-3 combines with J gene TRBJ1-5, with TRBD1 as a possible D gene (5 bases). Trimming removed 0 bases from V and 1 base from J, with 13 bases in between. This CDR3 has 17 amino acids. Germline loops: CDR1 SGHNT, CDR2 YENEEA.

The rearrangement joins TRBV19 to TRBJ2-7, with 10 bases fitting TRBD1. Unmatched junction bases numbered 6, after V lost 5 bases and J lost 5 bases. CDR1 and CDR2 (germline): LNHDA, SQIVND (reference sequence). CDR3 size: 14 residues. CDR3 coding DNA: TGTGCCAGTAGTCCCCGGGACAGGGGACACGAGCAGTACTTC. Protein sequence: CASSPRDRGHEQYF.